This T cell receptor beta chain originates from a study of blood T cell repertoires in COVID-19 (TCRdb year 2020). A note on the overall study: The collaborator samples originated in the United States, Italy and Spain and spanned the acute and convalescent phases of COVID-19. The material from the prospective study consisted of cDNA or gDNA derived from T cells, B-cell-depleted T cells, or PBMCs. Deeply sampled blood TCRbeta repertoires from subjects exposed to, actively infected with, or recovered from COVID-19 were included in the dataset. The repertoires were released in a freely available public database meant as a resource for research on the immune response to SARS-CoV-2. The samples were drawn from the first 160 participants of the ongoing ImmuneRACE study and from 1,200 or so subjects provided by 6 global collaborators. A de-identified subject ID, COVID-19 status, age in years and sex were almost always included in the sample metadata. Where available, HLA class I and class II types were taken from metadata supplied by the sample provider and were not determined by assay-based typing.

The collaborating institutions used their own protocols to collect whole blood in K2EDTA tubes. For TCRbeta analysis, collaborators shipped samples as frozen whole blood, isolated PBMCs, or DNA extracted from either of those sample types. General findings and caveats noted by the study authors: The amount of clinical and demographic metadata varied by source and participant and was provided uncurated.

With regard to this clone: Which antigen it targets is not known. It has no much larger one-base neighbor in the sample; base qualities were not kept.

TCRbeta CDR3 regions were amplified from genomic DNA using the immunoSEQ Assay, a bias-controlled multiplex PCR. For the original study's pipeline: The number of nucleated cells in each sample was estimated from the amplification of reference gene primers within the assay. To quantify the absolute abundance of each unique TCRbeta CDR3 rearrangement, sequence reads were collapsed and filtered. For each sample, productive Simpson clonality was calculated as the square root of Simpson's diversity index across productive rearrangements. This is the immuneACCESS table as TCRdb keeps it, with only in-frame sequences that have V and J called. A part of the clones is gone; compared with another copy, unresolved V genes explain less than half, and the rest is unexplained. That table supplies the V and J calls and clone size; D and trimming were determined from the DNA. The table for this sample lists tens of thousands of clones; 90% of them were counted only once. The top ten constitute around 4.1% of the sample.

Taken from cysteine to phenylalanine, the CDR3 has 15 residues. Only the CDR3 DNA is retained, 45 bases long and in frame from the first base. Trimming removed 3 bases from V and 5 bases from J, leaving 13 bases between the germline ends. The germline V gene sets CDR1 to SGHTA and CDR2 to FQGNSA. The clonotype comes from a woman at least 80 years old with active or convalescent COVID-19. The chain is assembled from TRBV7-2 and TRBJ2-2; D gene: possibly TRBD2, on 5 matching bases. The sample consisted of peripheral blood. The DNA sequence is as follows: TGTGCCAGCAGCTTTGAGAGGAGGAGGACCGGGGAGCTGTTTTTT. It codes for CASSFERRRTGELFF.